One sample yielded the 18 T cell receptor beta chains listed below, sequenced in a study of blood T cell repertoires in COVID-19. Produced via immunoSEQ multiplex PCR; TCRdb's table is partial and in-frame only. This table has around 500,000 clones, approximately 90% appearing once. The material sequenced was PBMCs or T cells enriched from blood (not recorded which). The receptors stem from a woman aged 40-49 years who had recovered from COVID-19.

This clone occurred a few times. This chain joins TRBV4-2 and TRBJ2-7, with D uncertain. The germline gives CDR1 LGHNA, CDR2 YNFKEQ. This CDR3 has 16 residues. V lost 3 bases and J lost 2, with 17 bases in between. CDR3 in amino acids: CASSQEEYRQAYEQYF. The CDR3 DNA sequence: TGTGCCAGCAGCCAGGAAGAATATCGGCAGGCCTACGAGCAGTACTTC.

The J gene is TRBJ2-2, the V gene TRBV3-1 (or the pseudogene TRBV3-2); 7 positions match TRBD1. Germline V gives CDR1 LGHDT, CDR2 YNNKEL (reference sequence). V dropped 4 bases and J dropped 1; count of bases not matched to a gene: 6. There are 16 residues in the CDR3. CDR3 in amino acids: CASSRRQGQNTGELFF. The CDR3 coding sequence is TGTGCCAGCAGCCGCCGACAGGGTCAGAACACCGGGGAGCTGTTTTTT.

This clone was observed a single time. The chain recombines TRBV18 with TRBJ2-5, with D perhaps TRBD2 (5 bases). Germline CDR1 is KGHSH and CDR2 is LQKENI. The CDR3 runs to 14 residues. Trimming pared 1 base from V and 5 bases from J, leaving 11 bases between. CDR3 loop: CASSPLAEGETQYF. The DNA of the CDR3 is TGTGCCAGCTCACCACTGGCAGAGGGTGAGACCCAGTACTTC. The full variable domain, in which reference TRBV18 and TRBJ2-5 provide the parts outside the CDR3, is NAGVMQNPRHLVRRRGQEARLRCSPMKGHSHVYWYRQLPEEGLKFMVYLQKENIIDESGMPKERFSAEFPKEGPSILRIQQVVRGDSAAYFCASSPLAEGETQYFGPGTRLLVL.

The chain couples TRBV27 to TRBJ2-7, with D maybe TRBD2 (7 bases). The CDR3 has 17 residues. Germline CDR1 and CDR2: MNHEY and SMNVEV (reference sequence). V lost 2 bases, J lost 9 bases, and 26 bases lay in between. The CDR3 DNA sequence: TGTGCCAGCAGTTTAAAGAGCCCGGGAGGCAGCGTAGGGGGGCAGTACTTC. Translation gives CASSLKSPGGSVGGQYF.

The chain is built from TRBV11-2 and TRBJ2-7; 7 nucleotides match TRBD2. Trimming cost V 3 bases and J 6 bases; bases outside gene matches: 11. This CDR3 is built from 15 residues. CDR1 is SGHAT, CDR2 FQNNGV, per germline. This chain's CDR3 is CASSLGGSFGAEQYF. DNA of the CDR3: TGTGCCAGCAGCTTGGGGGGGAGCTTCGGGGCCGAGCAGTACTTC.

The J gene is TRBJ1-1, the V gene TRBV7-8; 8 bases map to TRBD1. The CDR3 is made up of 16 amino acids. The germline gives CDR1 SGHVS, CDR2 FQNEAQ. V was clipped by 4 bases and J by 1 base; unmatched bases: 8. The CDR3 DNA is TGTGCCAGCAGCTCCCGACCCGACAGGGGGAACACTGAAGCTTTCTTT. It is translated as CASSSRPDRGNTEAFF. The full variable domain, in which reference TRBV7-8 and TRBJ1-1 provide the parts outside the CDR3, is GAGVSQSPRYKVAKRGQDVALRCDPISGHVSLFWYQQALGQGPEFLTYFQNEAQLDKSGLPSDRFFAERPEGSVSTLKIQRTQQEDSAVYLCASSSRPDRGNTEAFFGQGTRLTVV.

This chain links TRBV24-1 with TRBJ2-3; TRBD2 is a possible D gene (5 bases). The V end lost 3 bases, the J end lost 5 bases, and 14 bases lay between the germline ends. The CDR3 consists of 15 residues. Looked up from germline, CDR1 is KGHDR and CDR2 is SFDVKD. The CDR3 here is CATSDPGSRGDTQYF. CDR3 DNA: TGTGCCACCAGTGATCCGGGATCCCGAGGAGATACGCAGTATTTT.

The chain uses TRBV6-2 or TRBV6-3 and TRBJ1-2; a possible D gene is TRBD1 (5 bases). The ends were cut back, 4 bases at V and 4 bases at J, with 7 bases in the middle. The CDR3 extends over 12 amino acids. The germline CDR1 and CDR2 sequences are MNHEY and SVGEGT. CDR3 bases: TGTGCCAGCAGTTTTCAGGGCTATGGCTACACCTTC. It yields the protein CASSFQGYGYTF.

The J gene is TRBJ2-1, the V gene TRBV7-9; TRBD2 might be the D (6 bases). The CDR3 runs to 15 residues. Per the germline V gene, CDR1 is SEHNR and CDR2 is FQNEAQ (reference sequence). Trimming pared 2 bases from V and 7 bases from J, leaving 15 bases between. The CDR3 spells CASSLMPPLANEQFF. For the CDR3, the DNA is TGTGCCAGCAGCTTAATGCCCCCCCTAGCGAATGAGCAGTTCTTC.

The chain carries TRBV5-1 and TRBJ2-2, with D maybe TRBD2 (6 bases). CDR1 is SGHRS and CDR2 is YFSETQ in the germline V gene. There are 17 residues in the CDR3. Trimming stripped 1 base from V and 6 bases from J, with 19 bases between. CDR3 amino acids: CASSLTSGSHTPGELFF. The CDR3, as DNA: TGCGCCAGCAGCTTGACGAGCGGGTCTCACACACCCGGGGAGCTGTTTTTT.

The chain joins TRBV5-1 to TRBJ1-1; the match to TRBD1 covers 11 bases. The germline V gene encodes CDR1 SGHRS and CDR2 YFSETQ. The CDR3 contains 19 residues. V lost 1 base and J lost 0; bases outside the gene matches: 11. The CDR3 reads CASSLFGQGARGMNTEAFF. The DNA of the CDR3 is TGCGCCAGCAGCTTGTTTGGACAGGGGGCTCGAGGAATGAACACTGAAGCTTTCTTT.

Written as DNA, the CDR3 is TGTGCCAGCAGCGTATTGCTGGGAGGGGGAAACACCATATATTTT. Amino acid sequence: CASSVLLGGGNTIYF. This sequence joins TRBV9 and TRBJ1-3; D is undetermined. The V end lost 1 base, the J end lost 4 bases, and 12 bases lay between the germline ends. This CDR3 is built from 15 residues. Looked up from germline, CDR1 is SGDLS and CDR2 is YYNGEE.

The chain carries TRBV19 and TRBJ2-3; 14 nucleotides match TRBD2. From germline, CDR1 is LNHDA and CDR2 SQIVND (reference sequence). With V trimmed by 4 bases and J by 5 bases, 2 bases remained unmatched. The CDR3 runs 15 residues. The CDR3 region is CASSTGLAGVDTQYF. As DNA, the CDR3 is TGTGCCAGTAGTACGGGACTAGCGGGAGTAGATACGCAGTATTTT.

The chain links TRBV18 to TRBJ1-1; D ambiguous. This CDR3 comprises 13 residues. Germline values: CDR1 KGHSH, CDR2 LQKENI. Trimming left V 6 bases short and J 3 bases short, with 11 bases between. The CDR3 DNA follows: TGTGCCAGCTCGGTCCGTCGGGACACTGAAGCTTTCTTT. It specifies CASSVRRDTEAFF.

The chain joins TRBV6-2 or TRBV6-3 to TRBJ2-5; 12 nucleotides line up with TRBD1. CDR3 size: 15 residues. The germline V gene has CDR1 MNHEY and CDR2 SVGEGT. Trimming removed 5 bases from V and 5 bases from J; junction bases left unmatched: 6. CDR3 loop: CASSPGTGGGETQYF. For the CDR3, the DNA is TGTGCCAGCAGTCCCGGGACAGGGGGCGGTGAGACCCAGTACTTC.

The rearrangement joins TRBV13 to TRBJ1-2; tentative D call: TRBD1 (5 bases). The CDR3 consists of 13 residues. Trimming removed 5 bases from V and 4 bases from J, with 11 bases in between. The V gene's germline CDR1 is PRHDT and CDR2 FYEKMQ (reference sequence). Here the CDR3 DNA reads TGTGCCAGCAGCCCCAGGGACTCCTATGGCTACACCTTC. It is translated as CASSPRDSYGYTF.

V gene TRBV13 combines with J gene TRBJ1-2; possible D gene TRBD1, 5 bases. This CDR3 is 13 amino acids long. Trimming shortened V by 0 bases and J by 8 bases, and 10 bases separated the two germline ends. CDR1 and CDR2 (germline): PRHDT, FYEKMQ (reference sequence). The CDR3 sequence: CASSLGGTGGYTF. The CDR3 region has the DNA TGTGCCAGCAGCTTAGGAGGGACTGGGGGCTACACCTTC.

The V and J genes are TRBV2 and TRBJ1-2, with TRBD1 matching over 9 bases. Per the germline V gene, CDR1 is SNHLY and CDR2 is FYNNEI. The J segment lost 4 bases and the V segment lost 5 bases, leaving 11 bases of the junction unmatched. CDR3 length: 16 amino acids. CDR3 sequence reads: CASSSDGQGQFYGYTF. The DNA for the CDR3 is TGTGCCAGCAGTTCCGATGGACAGGGGCAATTCTATGGCTACACCTTC.